This T cell receptor beta chain comes out of a study of CD8+CD57+ T cells in acquired aplastic anemia. Study-level points and caveats: Sharing between patients and controls was observed for over 25 CD8+ CDR3 sequences.

Using genomic DNA as the template, TCR beta VDJ and CDR3 profiling was carried out. One entry per CDR3 protein results from TCRdb running MiXCR on the reads. The sample includes 150,000 to 200,000 distinct CDR3 sequences, about 64% of them seen just once. A word on this clonotype: The target antigen is unknown.

The sequenced sample was sorted CD4+, CD8+, or CD8+CD57+ T cells (not recorded which) from PBMCs. The TCR comes from a human donor in good health.

The CDR3 loop reads CASSESWDSITGELFF. The DNA of the CDR3 is TGTGCCAGCAGTGAGAGTTGGGACAGTATCACCGGGGAGCTGTTTTTT. This sequence joins TRBV2 and TRBJ2-2; TRBD1 matches 7 bases. This CDR3 has 16 residues. CDR1 SNHLY and CDR2 FYNNEI come from the germline V gene. With 3 bases clipped from V and 4 bases from J, the junction kept 8 bases outside the gene matches.